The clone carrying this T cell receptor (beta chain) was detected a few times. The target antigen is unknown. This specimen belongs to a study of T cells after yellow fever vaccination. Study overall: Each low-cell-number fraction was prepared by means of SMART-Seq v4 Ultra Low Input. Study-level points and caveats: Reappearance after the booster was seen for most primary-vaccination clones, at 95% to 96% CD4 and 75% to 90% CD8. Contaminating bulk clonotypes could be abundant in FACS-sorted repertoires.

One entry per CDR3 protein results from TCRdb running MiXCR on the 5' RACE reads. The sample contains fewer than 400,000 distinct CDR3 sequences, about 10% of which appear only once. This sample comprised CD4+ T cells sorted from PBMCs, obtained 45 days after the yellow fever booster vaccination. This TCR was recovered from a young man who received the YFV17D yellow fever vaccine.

CDR3 coding DNA: TGTGCCAGCAGACCCACAGGGGGGAACACTGAAGCTTTCTTT. It is translated as CASRPTGGNTEAFF. The chain carries TRBV7-9 and TRBJ1-1; 8 positions agree with TRBD1. This CDR3 is built from 14 residues. Trimming cost V 6 bases and J 1 base; bases outside gene matches: 4. CDR1 and CDR2 (germline): SEHNR, FQNEAQ (reference sequence).